The 8 T cell receptor beta chains listed next were all sequenced from one sample in a study of T cell responses to AZD1222 COVID-19 vaccine. Profiled with immunoSEQ multiplex PCR; TCRdb holds only in-frame clones, not every one. The table shows around 120,000 clones, with 75% to 95% occurring only once. Sequencing used peripheral blood, obtained on day 0 of AZD1222 vaccination. These receptors came from an adult in good health.

The chain recombines TRBV28 with TRBJ1-6; D is perhaps TRBD1 (6 bases). CDR1 MDHEN and CDR2 SYDVKM come from the germline V gene. Trimming shortened V by 7 bases and J by 4 bases, and 17 bases separated the two germline ends. This CDR3 is built from 16 residues. The CDR3 DNA follows: TGTGCCAGCATTCTGGGGGGGGCAGCTTATAATTCACCCCTCCACTTT. Translation: CASILGGAAYNSPLHF.

This chain uses TRBV5-1 with TRBJ2-5; no definite D call. Germline V gene data show CDR1 as SGHRS and CDR2 as YFSETQ. V gave up 0 bases and J gave up 0 bases, with 12 bases separating them. This CDR3 comprises 16 residues. The DNA of the CDR3 is TGCGCCAGCAGCTTGGTTGGCAGAACGTACCAAGAGACCCAGTACTTC. This sequence encodes CASSLVGRTYQETQYF. Supplemented by reference TRBV5-1 and TRBJ2-5, the full variable domain reads KAGVTQTPRYLIKTRGQQVTLSCSPISGHRSVSWYQQTPGQGLQFLFEYFSETQRNKGNFPGRFSGRQFSNSRSEMNVSTLELGDSALYLCASSLVGRTYQETQYFGPGTRLLVL.

The chain recombines TRBV7-9 with TRBJ2-3; D is possibly TRBD2 (6 bases). The CDR3 loop spans 16 amino acids. Germline CDR1 SEHNR, CDR2 FQNEAQ (reference sequence). Trimming took 1 base from V and 0 from J, leaving 11 bases between them. The CDR3 is CASSLDGGISTDTQYF. DNA of the CDR3: TGTGCCAGCAGCTTAGACGGCGGGATAAGCACAGATACGCAGTATTTT.

The chain joins TRBV11-2 to TRBJ2-1; 10 positions agree with TRBD2. V shed 2 bases and J 9 bases; nucleotides not matched to a gene: 7. Germline CDR1 reads SGHAT; CDR2 reads FQNNGV. The CDR3 is 15 amino acids. The CDR3 DNA reads as TGTGCCAGCAGCTTAAGGCCTAGCGGGAGTGTTGAGCAGTTCTTC. Its translation: CASSLRPSGSVEQFF.

This clone has a single count. This sequence joins TRBV19 and TRBJ1-2; D is undetermined. CDR3 size: 14 residues. Germline assignment: CDR1 LNHDA and CDR2 SQIVND (reference sequence). V gave up 1 base and J gave up 6 bases, with 12 bases separating them. CDR3 nucleotides: TGTGCCAGTAGTATAGCAGGCAGGCCCCATGGCTACACCTTC. Translating it yields CASSIAGRPHGYTF.

This chain connects TRBV15 to TRBJ2-1; TRBD2 matches 7 bases. J was trimmed by 0 bases and V by 5 bases; bases with no gene match: 4. This CDR3 spans 15 amino acids. The germline CDR1 and CDR2 sequences are LNHNV and YYDKDF (reference sequence). The CDR3 spells CATSARGDSYNEQFF. The CDR3 DNA reads as TGTGCCACCAGCGCCCGGGGGGACTCCTACAATGAGCAGTTCTTC.

The chain combines TRBV6-5 with TRBJ1-5; TRBD1 is a possible D gene (6 bases). CDR3 length: 14 amino acids. The ends were cut back, 6 bases at V and 3 bases at J, with 12 bases in the middle. Germline loops: CDR1 MNHEY, CDR2 SVGAGI. CDR3: CASSRTANNQPQHF. DNA for the CDR3: TGTGCCAGCAGCCGGACAGCAAACAATCAGCCCCAGCATTTT.

This chain joins TRBV7-9 and TRBJ1-1, with no clear D. The V gene lost 1 base and the J gene lost 3 bases, with 9 bases spanning the gap. The CDR3 loop spans 14 amino acids. The germline gives CDR1 SEHNR, CDR2 FQNEAQ (reference sequence). CDR3 in amino acids: CASSLDSVDTEAFF. DNA of the CDR3: TGTGCCAGCAGCTTAGACAGTGTAGACACTGAAGCTTTCTTT.